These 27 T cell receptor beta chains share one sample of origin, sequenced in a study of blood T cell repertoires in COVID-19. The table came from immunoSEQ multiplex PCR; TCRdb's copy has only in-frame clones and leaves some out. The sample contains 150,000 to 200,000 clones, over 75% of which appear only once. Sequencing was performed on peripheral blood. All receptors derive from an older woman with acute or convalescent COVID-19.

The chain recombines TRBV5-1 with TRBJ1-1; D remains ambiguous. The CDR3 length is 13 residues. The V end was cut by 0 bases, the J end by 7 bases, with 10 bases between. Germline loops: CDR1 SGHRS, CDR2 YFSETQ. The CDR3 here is CASSLGNGLEAFF. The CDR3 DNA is TGCGCCAGCAGCTTGGGGAATGGACTTGAAGCTTTCTTT.

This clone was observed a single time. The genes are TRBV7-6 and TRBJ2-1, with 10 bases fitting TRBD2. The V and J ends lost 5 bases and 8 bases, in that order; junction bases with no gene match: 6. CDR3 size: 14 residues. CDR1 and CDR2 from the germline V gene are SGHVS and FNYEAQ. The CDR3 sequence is CASSASSGGYEQFF. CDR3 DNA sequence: TGTGCCAGCAGCGCCTCTAGCGGGGGCTATGAGCAGTTCTTC.

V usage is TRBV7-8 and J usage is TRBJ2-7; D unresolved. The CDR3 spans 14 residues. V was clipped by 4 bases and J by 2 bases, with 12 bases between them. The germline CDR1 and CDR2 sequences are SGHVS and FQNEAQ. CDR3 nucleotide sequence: TGTGCCAGCAGCTCAAACTGGGCTACCTACGAGCAGTACTTC. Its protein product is CASSSNWATYEQYF.

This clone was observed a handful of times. CDR3 nucleotides: TGTGCCAGTAGTACCTACTCGGACACCGGGGAGCTGTTTTTT. It is translated as CASSTYSDTGELFF. The rearrangement uses TRBV19 and TRBJ2-2; D remains ambiguous. V lost 4 bases to trimming and J lost 3 bases, with 9 bases between them. The germline gives CDR1 LNHDA, CDR2 SQIVND (reference sequence). The CDR3 loop spans 14 amino acids.

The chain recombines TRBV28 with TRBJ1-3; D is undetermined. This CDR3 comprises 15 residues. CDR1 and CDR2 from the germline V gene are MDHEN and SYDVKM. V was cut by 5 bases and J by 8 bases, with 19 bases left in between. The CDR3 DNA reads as TGTGCCAGCAGTCCGACTCCAGGAATGGGAGACACCATATATTTT. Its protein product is CASSPTPGMGDTIYF.

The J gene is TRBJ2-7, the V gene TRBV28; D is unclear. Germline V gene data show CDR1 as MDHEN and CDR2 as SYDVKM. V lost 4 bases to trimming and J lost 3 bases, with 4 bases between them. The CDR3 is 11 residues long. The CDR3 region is CASSSNYEQYF. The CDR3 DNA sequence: TGTGCCAGCAGTTCAAACTACGAGCAGTACTTC.

CDR3 DNA: TGTGCCAGCAGCCTGGAGGGGACCGGGGTTGAGCAGTTCTTC. This translates into CASSLEGTGVEQFF. The rearrangement uses TRBV7-9 and TRBJ2-1; the D gene is possibly TRBD2 (6 bases). V shed 5 bases and J shed 9 bases, with 17 bases lying between them. Germline V gene lookup returns CDR1 SEHNR and CDR2 FQNEAQ (reference sequence). The CDR3 covers 14 residues.

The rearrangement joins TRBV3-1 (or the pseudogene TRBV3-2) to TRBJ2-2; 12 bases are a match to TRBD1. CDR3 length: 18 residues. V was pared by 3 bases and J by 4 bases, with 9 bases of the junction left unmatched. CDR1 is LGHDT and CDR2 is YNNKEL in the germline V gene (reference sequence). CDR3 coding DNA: TGTGCCAGCAGCCATGTCCGGGACAGGGGGCAGGTCACCGGGGAGCTGTTTTTT. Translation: CASSHVRDRGQVTGELFF.

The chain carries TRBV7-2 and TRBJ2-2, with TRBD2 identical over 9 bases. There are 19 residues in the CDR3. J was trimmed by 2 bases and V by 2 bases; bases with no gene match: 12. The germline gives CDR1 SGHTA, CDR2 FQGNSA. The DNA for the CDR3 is TGTGCCAGCAGCTTAAATAGGGGAGTAGCGGGAGTTAACACCGGGGAGCTGTTTTTT. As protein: CASSLNRGVAGVNTGELFF.

CDR3 DNA: TGTGCCAGCATAGGGAACGGGAATAATTCACCCCTCCACTTT. Protein product: CASIGNGNNSPLHF. The V and J genes are TRBV6-5 and TRBJ1-6, with no clear D. The germline gives CDR1 MNHEY, CDR2 SVGAGI. The V gene lost 7 bases and the J gene lost 5 bases, with 12 bases spanning the gap. CDR3 length equals 14 residues.

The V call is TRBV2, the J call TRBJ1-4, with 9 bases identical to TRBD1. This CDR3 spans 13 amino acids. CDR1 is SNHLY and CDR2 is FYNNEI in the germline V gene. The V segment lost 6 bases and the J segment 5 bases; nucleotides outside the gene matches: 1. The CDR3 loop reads CASSGTGNEKLFF. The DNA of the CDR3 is TGTGCCAGCAGCGGGACAGGGAATGAAAAACTGTTTTTT.

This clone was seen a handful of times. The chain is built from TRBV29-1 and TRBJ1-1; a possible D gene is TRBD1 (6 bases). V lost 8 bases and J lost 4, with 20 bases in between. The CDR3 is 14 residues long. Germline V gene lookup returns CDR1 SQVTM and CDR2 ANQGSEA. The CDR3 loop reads CSTSVGGRFTEAFF. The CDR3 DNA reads TGCAGCACCTCCGTCGGGGGGCGCTTCACTGAAGCTTTCTTT. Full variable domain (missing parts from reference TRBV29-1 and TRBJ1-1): SAVISQKPSRDICQRGTSLTIQCQVDSQVTMMFWYRQQPGQSLTLIATANQGSEATYESGFVIDKFPISRPNLTFSTLTVSNMSPEDSSIYLCSTSVGGRFTEAFFGQGTRLTVV.

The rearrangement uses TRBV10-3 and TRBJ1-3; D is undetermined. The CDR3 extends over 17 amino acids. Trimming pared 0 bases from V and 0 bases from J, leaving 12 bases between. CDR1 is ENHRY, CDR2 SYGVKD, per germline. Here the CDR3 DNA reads TGTGCCATCAGTGAGTCGGGGAGTTACTTCTCTGGAAACACCATATATTTT. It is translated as CAISESGSYFSGNTIYF.

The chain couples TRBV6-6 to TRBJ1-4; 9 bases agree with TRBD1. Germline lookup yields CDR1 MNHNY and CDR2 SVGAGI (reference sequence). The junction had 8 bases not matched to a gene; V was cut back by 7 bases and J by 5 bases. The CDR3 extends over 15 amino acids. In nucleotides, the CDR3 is TGTGCCAGCATGCCGGGACAGGGCCCGAATGAAAAACTGTTTTTT. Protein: CASMPGQGPNEKLFF.

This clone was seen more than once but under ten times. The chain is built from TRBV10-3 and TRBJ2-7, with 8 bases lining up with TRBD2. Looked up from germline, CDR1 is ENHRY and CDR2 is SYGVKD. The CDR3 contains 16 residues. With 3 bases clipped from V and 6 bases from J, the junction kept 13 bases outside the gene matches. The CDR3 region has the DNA TGTGCCATCAGTGATGGGAGCGGGAGCTACAGGGTCGAGCAGTACTTC. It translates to CAISDGSGSYRVEQYF.

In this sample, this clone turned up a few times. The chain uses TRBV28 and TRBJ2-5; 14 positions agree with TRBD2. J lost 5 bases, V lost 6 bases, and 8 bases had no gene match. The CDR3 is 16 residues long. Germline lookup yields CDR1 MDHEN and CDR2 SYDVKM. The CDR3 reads CASSTQGLAGVETQYF. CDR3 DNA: TGTGCCAGCAGCACTCAGGGACTAGCGGGAGTGGAGACCCAGTACTTC.

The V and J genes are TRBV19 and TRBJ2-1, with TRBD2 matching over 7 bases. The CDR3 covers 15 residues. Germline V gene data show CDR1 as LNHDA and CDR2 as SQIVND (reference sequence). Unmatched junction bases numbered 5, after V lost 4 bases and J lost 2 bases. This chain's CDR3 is CASSNPGRAYNEQFF. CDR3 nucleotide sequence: TGTGCCAGTAGTAATCCTGGGAGGGCCTACAATGAGCAGTTCTTC.

Here the CDR3 reads CASGFSVTTSGSTYEQYF. The CDR3 nucleotides read TGTGCTAGTGGTTTCTCGGTCACCACTAGCGGGAGTACCTACGAGCAGTACTTC. The rearrangement links TRBV12-5 to TRBJ2-7; 11 bases map to TRBD2. The CDR3 covers 18 residues. Germline V gene sequence: CDR1 LGHNT, CDR2 FRNRAP. The V and J ends lost 3 bases and 2 bases, in that order; junction bases with no gene match: 12.

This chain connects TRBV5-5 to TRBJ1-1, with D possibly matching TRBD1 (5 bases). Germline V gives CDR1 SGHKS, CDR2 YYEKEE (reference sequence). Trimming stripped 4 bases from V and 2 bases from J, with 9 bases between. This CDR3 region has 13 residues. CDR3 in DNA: TGTGCCAGCAGCCTGCAGGGAAACACTGAAGCTTTCTTT. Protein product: CASSLQGNTEAFF. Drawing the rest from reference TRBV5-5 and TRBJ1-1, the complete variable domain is DAGVTQSPTHLIKTRGQQVTLRCSPISGHKSVSWYQQVLGQGPQFIFQYYEKEERGRGNFPDRFSARQFPNYSSELNVNALLLGDSALYLCASSLQGNTEAFFGQGTRLTVV.

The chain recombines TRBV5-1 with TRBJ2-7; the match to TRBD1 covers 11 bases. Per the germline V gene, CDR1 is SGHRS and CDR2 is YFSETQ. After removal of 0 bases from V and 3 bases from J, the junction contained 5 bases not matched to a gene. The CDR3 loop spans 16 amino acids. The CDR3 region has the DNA TGCGCCAGCAGCTTGGATGAGGGACAGGGGGGCTACGAGCAGTACTTC. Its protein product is CASSLDEGQGGYEQYF.

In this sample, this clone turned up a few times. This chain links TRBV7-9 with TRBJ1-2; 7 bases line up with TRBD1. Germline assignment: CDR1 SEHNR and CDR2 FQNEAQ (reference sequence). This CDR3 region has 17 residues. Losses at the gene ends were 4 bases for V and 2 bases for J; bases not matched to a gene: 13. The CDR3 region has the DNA TGTGCCAGCAGCTCTGACAGGGTAACTCTAGGAAACTATGGCTACACCTTC. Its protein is CASSSDRVTLGNYGYTF.

Here the CDR3 reads CASSRMGGNDNEQFF. CDR3 nucleotide sequence: TGTGCCAGCTCTCGTATGGGGGGTAATGACAATGAGCAGTTCTTC. The gene calls are TRBV28 and TRBJ2-1, with D perhaps matching TRBD2 (6 bases). Germline assignment: CDR1 MDHEN and CDR2 SYDVKM. The CDR3 contains 15 residues. The germline V and J ends were trimmed by 8 bases and 5 bases, with 19 bases remaining between them.

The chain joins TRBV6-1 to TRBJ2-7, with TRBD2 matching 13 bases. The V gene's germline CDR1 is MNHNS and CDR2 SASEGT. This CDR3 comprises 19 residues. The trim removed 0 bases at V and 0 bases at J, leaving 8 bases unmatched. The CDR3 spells CASSEAMTSGRYPSYEQYF. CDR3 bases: TGTGCCAGCAGTGAAGCTATGACTAGCGGGAGGTACCCCTCCTACGAGCAGTACTTC.

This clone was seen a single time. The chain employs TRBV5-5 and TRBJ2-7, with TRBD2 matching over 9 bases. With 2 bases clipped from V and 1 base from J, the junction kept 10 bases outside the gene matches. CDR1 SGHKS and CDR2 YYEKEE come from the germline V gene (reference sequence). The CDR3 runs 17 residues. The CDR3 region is CASSLTLRLAGSYEQYF. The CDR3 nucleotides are TGTGCCAGCAGCTTAACTTTACGGCTAGCGGGATCCTACGAGCAGTACTTC.

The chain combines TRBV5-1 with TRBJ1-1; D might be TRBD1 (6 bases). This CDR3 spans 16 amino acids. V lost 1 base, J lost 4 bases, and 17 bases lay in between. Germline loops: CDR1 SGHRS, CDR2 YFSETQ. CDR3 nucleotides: TGCGCCAGCAGCTTGATTGGGGGCGCGATGGGCACTGAAGCTTTCTTT. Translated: CASSLIGGAMGTEAFF.

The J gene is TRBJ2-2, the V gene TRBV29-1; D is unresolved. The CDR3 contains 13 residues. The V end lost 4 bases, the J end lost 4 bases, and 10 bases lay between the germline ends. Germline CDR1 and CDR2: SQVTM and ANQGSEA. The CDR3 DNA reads TGCAGCGTTGCAATGTGGAGCACCGGGGAGCTGTTTTTT. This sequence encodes CSVAMWSTGELFF.

The DNA of the CDR3 is TGTGCCAGCAGCGTAGCTACGTCGGCGGGAGCCCCCCAAGAGACCCAGTACTTC. Translation gives CASSVATSAGAPQETQYF. The rearrangement uses TRBV9 and TRBJ2-5; 7 positions match TRBD2. The CDR3 extends over 18 amino acids. From germline, CDR1 is SGDLS and CDR2 YYNGEE. Trimming removed 0 bases from V and 1 base from J; junction bases left unmatched: 12.